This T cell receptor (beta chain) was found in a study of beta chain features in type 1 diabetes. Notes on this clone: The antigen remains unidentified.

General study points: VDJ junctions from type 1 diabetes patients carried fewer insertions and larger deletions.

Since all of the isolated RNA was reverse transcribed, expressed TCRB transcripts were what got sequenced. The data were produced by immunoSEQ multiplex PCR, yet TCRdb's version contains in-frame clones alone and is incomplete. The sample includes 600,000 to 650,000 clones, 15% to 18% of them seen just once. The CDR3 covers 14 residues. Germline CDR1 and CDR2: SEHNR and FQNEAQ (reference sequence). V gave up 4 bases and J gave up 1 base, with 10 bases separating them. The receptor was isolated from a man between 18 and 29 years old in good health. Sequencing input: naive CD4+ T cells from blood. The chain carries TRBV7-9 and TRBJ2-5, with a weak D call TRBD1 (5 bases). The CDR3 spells CASSSNRIQETQYF. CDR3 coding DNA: TGTGCCAGCAGCTCGAACAGGATCCAAGAGACCCAGTACTTC.